Listed below are T cell receptor beta chains from one sample, sequenced in a study of cytomegalovirus exposure and HLA in healthy donors. Data came from immunoSEQ multiplex PCR; TCRdb stores just in-frame clones and leaves some out. The table has tens of thousands of clones, over 60% seen once; the top ten hold less than 9.5%. Sequences were obtained from PBMCs. These receptor sequences come from a woman aged 45-60 years in good health and CMV-seronegative. Each CDR3 is given with its conserved first and last residue. The D gene is left open where the match is weak. A row's size may be missing; if present it is once, few, many or a size class.

d_call clone_size j_call v_call cdr3_aa cdr3_nt
TRBD1 NA TRBJ2-7 TRBV28 CASRPDRGRNYEQYF TGTGCCAGCAGGCCTGACAGGGGAAGAAATTACGAGCAGTACTTC
TRBD1 NA TRBJ2-2 TRBV7-2 CASSSGGANTGELFF TGTGCCAGCAGCTCAGGGGGCGCGAACACCGGGGAGCTGTTTTTT
NA NA TRBJ2-5 TRBV5-4 CASSFRSQETQYF TGTGCCAGCAGCTTCAGGTCCCAAGAGACCCAGTACTTC
NA large TRBJ1-1 TRBV7-2 CASSLLAGMVGRGEAFF TGTGCCAGCAGCTTACTGGCAGGGATGGTTGGTAGAGGTGAAGCTTTCTTT
NA NA TRBJ2-1 TRBV2 CASMRGGRTYNEQFF TGTGCCAGCATGAGAGGTGGAAGGACCTACAATGAGCAGTTCTTC
TRBD1 once TRBJ2-3 TRBV7-9 CASSARQGLTDTQYF TGTGCCAGCAGCGCCCGACAGGGGCTGACAGATACGCAGTATTTT
NA NA TRBJ1-1 TRBV7-3 CASGSQENTEAFF TGTGCCAGCGGCTCCCAGGAAAACACTGAAGCTTTCTTT
TRBD2 NA TRBJ2-1 TRBV7-2 CASSLKGSGSWFF TGTGCCAGCAGCTTAAAAGGTAGCGGGAGCTGGTTCTTC
NA NA TRBJ1-5 TRBV5-8 CASSLRGPQHF TGTGCCAGCAGCTTGAGGGGGCCCCAGCATTTT
NA NA TRBJ2-5 TRBV7-9 CASSLPQGGGETQYF TGTGCCAGCAGCCTCCCCCAGGGAGGAGGAGAGACCCAGTACTTC
NA few TRBJ2-7 TRBV30 CAWGRDNGDEQYF TGTGCCTGGGGACGGGACAATGGCGACGAGCAGTACTTC
TRBD1 NA TRBJ2-5 TRBV9 CASSVQGAGETQYF TGTGCCAGCAGCGTACAGGGGGCTGGAGAGACCCAGTACTTC
NA few TRBJ1-1 TRBV7-6 CASSSQGKWRTEAFF TGTGCCAGCAGCTCCCAGGGGAAATGGCGGACTGAAGCTTTCTTT
TRBD1 few TRBJ2-4 TRBV5-6 CASSLDRGSYIQYF TGTGCCAGCAGCTTAGACAGGGGATCGTACATTCAGTACTTC
NA NA TRBJ2-1 TRBV6-6 CASSYVGGSPYNEQFF TGTGCCAGCAGTTACGTGGGGGGATCCCCCTACAATGAGCAGTTCTTC
NA NA TRBJ1-1 TRBV19 CASSIAAGNTEAFF TGTGCCAGTTCCATTGCAGCAGGTAACACTGAAGCTTTCTTT
NA NA TRBJ2-5 TRBV28 CASSLGGHKTQYF TGTGCCAGCAGTTTAGGAGGGCACAAGACCCAGTACTTC
NA NA TRBJ2-7 TRBV19 CASSIGPHSSYEQYF TGTGCCAGTAGTATAGGACCGCACAGCTCCTACGAGCAGTACTTC
TRBD1 NA TRBJ2-2 TRBV28 CASRTGGTGELFF TGTGCCAGCCGGACAGGAGGCACCGGGGAGCTGTTTTTT
NA NA TRBJ2-7 TRBV10-3 CAISESPGTYEQYF TGTGCCATCAGTGAGTCCCCGGGGACATACGAGCAGTACTTC
NA NA TRBJ1-5 TRBV18 CASSPGRDQPQHF TGTGCCAGCTCACCCGGTCGGGATCAGCCCCAGCATTTT
TRBD2 NA TRBJ2-7 TRBV4-2 CASSQEGGTRSIEQYF TGTGCCAGCAGCCAAGAGGGCGGGACTAGATCGATTGAGCAGTACTTC
TRBD1 NA TRBJ1-3 TRBV25-1 CASSESQGQGSGNTIYF TGTGCCAGCAGTGAATCTCAAGGACAGGGCTCTGGAAACACCATATATTTT
TRBD1 NA TRBJ2-1 TRBV6-5 CASSYRPGGPNEQFF TGTGCCAGCAGTTACCGCCCAGGGGGCCCCAATGAGCAGTTCTTC
TRBD1 NA TRBJ2-7 TRBV5-1 CASSLRGPVVEQYF TGCGCCAGCAGCTTGAGGGGGCCTGTTGTCGAGCAGTACTTC
TRBD2 NA TRBJ2-1 TRBV7-2 CASSPSRTSGEENEQFF TGTGCCAGCAGCCCAAGTCGTACTAGCGGGGAAGAAAATGAGCAGTTCTTC
TRBD1 NA TRBJ1-4 TRBV10-3 CAISAGGLTNEKLFF TGTGCCATCAGTGCAGGGGGCCTGACTAATGAAAAACTGTTTTTT
NA NA TRBJ1-1 TRBV6-1 CASSPGNQEAFF TGTGCCAGCAGCCCAGGGAATCAGGAAGCTTTCTTT
TRBD2 NA TRBJ2-1 TRBV2 CASSERAGVRNEQFF TGTGCCAGCAGTGAACGAGCGGGGGTTCGCAATGAGCAGTTCTTC
NA few TRBJ1-6 TRBV5-1 CASSLATDYNSPLHF TGCGCCAGCAGCTTGGCGACAGACTATAATTCACCCCTCCACTTT
NA NA TRBJ1-5 TRBV28 CATSLGPPSSNQPQHF TGTGCCACCAGTTTGGGGCCTCCAAGTAGCAATCAGCCCCAGCATTTT
TRBD1 NA TRBJ2-7 TRBV7-2 CASSSPGTGIYEQYF TGTGCCAGCAGCTCTCCCGGGACAGGCATTTACGAGCAGTACTTC
NA NA TRBJ1-2 TRBV2 CASNRDTNYGYTF TGTGCCAGCAACAGGGACACGAACTATGGCTACACCTTC
TRBD2 NA TRBJ2-7 TRBV6-5 CASSYSTSGSSYEQYF TGTGCCAGCAGTTACTCGACTAGCGGGAGTTCCTACGAGCAGTACTTC
NA NA TRBJ1-3 TRBV7-2 CASRRGISGNTIYF TGTGCCAGCAGGCGAGGGATCTCTGGAAACACCATATATTTT
NA NA TRBJ2-3 TRBV2 CASKSSGTDTQYF TGTGCCAGCAAGAGTAGCGGCACAGATACGCAGTATTTT
TRBD2 NA TRBJ2-7 TRBV6-1 CASSEGGGSYEQYF TGTGCCAGCAGTGAAGGCGGGGGTTCTTACGAGCAGTACTTC
TRBD2 NA TRBJ2-1 TRBV28 CASSLIAGAGEQFF TGTGCCAGCAGCCTTATAGCGGGAGCAGGTGAGCAGTTCTTC
TRBD1 few TRBJ2-3 TRBV5-8 CASSSKQGASDTQYF TGTGCCAGCAGCTCGAAACAGGGGGCCTCAGATACGCAGTATTTT
NA few TRBJ2-1 TRBV19 CASSLELGEQFF TGTGCCAGTAGTCTGGAGCTCGGTGAGCAGTTCTTC
TRBD2 NA TRBJ2-2 TRBV30 CAWRVYSGINTGELFF TGTGCCTGGAGGGTGTATAGCGGGATAAACACCGGGGAGCTGTTTTTT
NA NA TRBJ1-2 TRBV7-2 CASSSGFGYGYTF TGTGCCAGCAGTTCAGGGTTTGGCTATGGCTACACCTTC
TRBD1 NA TRBJ1-1 TRBV5-4 CASSSGTGGWTEAFF TGTGCCAGCAGCTCAGGGACAGGGGGTTGGACTGAAGCTTTCTTT
NA NA TRBJ1-4 TRBV28 CASRLQGSEKLFF TGTGCCAGCCGACTCCAGGGGAGTGAAAAACTGTTTTTT
TRBD1 NA TRBJ2-7 TRBV28 CASRPGGREYEQYF TGTGCCAGCAGACCAGGGGGCAGGGAGTACGAGCAGTACTTC
TRBD1 NA TRBJ1-4 TRBV7-6 CASSIATGAYEKLFF TGTGCCAGCAGCATAGCGACAGGGGCCTATGAAAAACTGTTTTTT
NA once TRBJ1-2 TRBV20-1 CSARGRIGYTF TGCAGTGCTAGAGGCAGGATCGGCTACACCTTC
NA NA TRBJ2-7 TRBV7-2 CASSPGRTSGQDEQYF TGTGCCAGCAGCCCCGGTAGAACTAGTGGGCAAGACGAGCAGTACTTC